This TCR beta chain originates from a study of cytomegalovirus exposure and HLA in healthy donors. General study findings and limits: A few of the chains that were CMV-associated were confirmed in vitro to be specific for CMV antigens. Reports described diagnosis of cytomegalovirus status by the classifier as highly specific and sensitive. Most observed TCR sequences were rare, whereas some public TCRs were detected in many donors.

This CDR3 contains 12 residues. Between the trimmed V and J ends, which lost 1 base and 10 bases, there was a span of 10 bases. Per germline, CDR1 SGHDN and CDR2 FVKESK. Comments on this clone: Antigen unknown.

Only in-frame clones appear in the TCRdb table, and some are missing; sequencing was by immunoSEQ multiplex PCR. The profile shows a few hundred thousand clones, 88% of them singletons. Sequenced material: PBMCs. This receptor was taken from a man between 25 and 39 years old in good health and CMV-seronegative. The J gene is TRBJ1-2, the V gene TRBV14; D possibly corresponds to TRBD1 (5 bases). The CDR3 nucleotides are TGTGCCAGCAGCCAAGTGCGGGGGTTCTACACCTTC. As protein: CASSQVRGFYTF.